These 21 T cell receptor beta chains came from one sample sequenced in a study of blood T cell repertoires in COVID-19 (dated by TCRdb to about 2020). Receptors were amplified or captured by the immunoSEQ multiplex PCR assay. The table comes from immuneACCESS by way of TCRdb, which keeps in-frame sequences with V and J called. Part of the clones is missing from these tables; in studies checked, under half for an unresolved V gene and the rest for unknown reasons. The sample contains 90,000 to 100,000 clones, approximately 87% of them found a single time. The top ten constitute roughly 15% of the sample. The material sequenced was peripheral blood. The receptors originated from a human donor in a cohort sampled during active COVID-19.

This clone was detected once. This chain links TRBV6-6 with TRBJ2-1; weak D call: TRBD2 (7 bases). The ends were cut back, 6 bases at V and 0 bases at J, with 12 bases in the middle. The CDR3 consists of 15 residues. The germline gives CDR1 MNHNY, CDR2 SVGAGI (reference sequence). The CDR3 sequence is CASRGGGGSYNEQFF. CDR3 nucleotide sequence: TGTGCCAGCAGGGGAGGGGGTGGCTCCTACAATGAGCAGTTCTTC.

This rearrangement joins TRBV4-3 to TRBJ1-1; D might be TRBD1 (6 bases). V shed 4 bases and J shed 4 bases, with 16 bases lying between them. The CDR3 has 15 amino acids. Looked up from germline, CDR1 is LGHNA and CDR2 is YSLEER. CDR3 protein: CASSPGGLRVTEAFF. The CDR3 DNA follows: TGCGCCAGCAGCCCCGGGGGGCTTAGGGTCACTGAAGCTTTCTTT.

J is TRBJ2-1 and V is TRBV5-1; possibly TRBD1 for D (6 bases). The ends were cut back, 2 bases at V and 2 bases at J, with 8 bases in the middle. Germline CDR1 reads SGHRS; CDR2 reads YFSETQ. This CDR3 is 14 amino acids long. CDR3 bases: TGCGCCAGCAGCTTTCAGGGGACCTACAATGAGCAGTTCTTC. Its translation: CASSFQGTYNEQFF.

The chain is built from TRBV6-2 or TRBV6-3 and TRBJ1-2; no clear D gene. This CDR3 has 16 residues. CDR1 MNHEY and CDR2 SVGEGT come from the germline V gene. Trimming left V 0 bases short and J 9 bases short, with 20 bases between. The CDR3 DNA is TGTGCCAGCAGTTACTCCACTTCGGCGGGATTTATTAGCTACACCTTC. Translating gives CASSYSTSAGFISYTF.

The chain carries TRBV5-1 and TRBJ1-6; 9 bases agree with TRBD1. The CDR3 extends over 15 amino acids. Germline lookup yields CDR1 SGHRS and CDR2 YFSETQ. Trimming at V came to 0 bases and at J to 7 bases, leaving 2 bases not matched to a gene. This CDR3 reads CASSLVQGANSPLHF. In DNA form, the CDR3 reads TGCGCCAGCAGCTTGGTACAGGGGGCGAATTCACCCCTCCACTTT.

The CDR3 nucleotides read TGTGCCAGCAGCATCGGGACTAGCCCCAATGAGCAGTTCTTC. Translating gives CASSIGTSPNEQFF. This chain uses TRBV9 with TRBJ2-1; 9 bases match TRBD2. The V and J ends lost 4 bases and 6 bases, in that order; junction bases with no gene match: 5. The CDR3 spans 14 residues. Germline V gene lookup returns CDR1 SGDLS and CDR2 YYNGEE.

The chain recombines TRBV2 with TRBJ2-2; 11 bases fit TRBD2. The junction had 6 bases not matched to a gene; V was cut back by 7 bases and J by 5 bases. CDR3 length: 15 residues. The germline V gene encodes CDR1 SNHLY and CDR2 FYNNEI. The chain's CDR3 is CASMWRLAGTGELFF. For the CDR3, the DNA is TGTGCCAGCATGTGGAGACTAGCGGGGACCGGGGAGCTGTTTTTT.

Only one count was recorded for this clone. This chain links TRBV19 with TRBJ2-5, with TRBD1 identical over 7 bases. V lost 4 bases, J lost 1 base, and 6 bases stayed unmatched. Germline-derived CDR1 and CDR2 are LNHDA and SQIVND (reference sequence). CDR3 length equals 15 residues. The CDR3 DNA is TGTGCCAGTAGTAAAGGGACAGTGAGCCAAGAGACCCAGTACTTC. Its translation: CASSKGTVSQETQYF.

The rearrangement uses TRBV5-1 and TRBJ1-1, with TRBD1 identical over 8 bases. The CDR3 loop spans 13 amino acids. With V trimmed by 8 bases and J by 4 bases, 7 bases remained unmatched. Germline assignment: CDR1 SGHRS and CDR2 YFSETQ. The CDR3 nucleotides are TGCGCCAGTCGCACAACAGGGGGCACTGAAGCTTTCTTT. Encoded protein: CASRTTGGTEAFF.

The CDR3 nucleotides read TGTGCCAGCAGTTTGCTAGCGGACTCTTATACGCAGTATTTT. It is translated as CASSLLADSYTQYF. This chain joins TRBV27 and TRBJ2-3; 7 bases agree with TRBD2. The CDR3 runs 14 residues. Germline values: CDR1 MNHEY, CDR2 SMNVEV (reference sequence). Trimming cost V 3 bases and J 7 bases; bases outside gene matches: 7.

The CDR3 sequence: CASSQGALGVSRFYSPLHF. CDR3 sequence (DNA): TGCGCCAGCAGCCAAGGGGCTTTAGGGGTTTCGAGGTTTTATTCACCCCTCCACTTT. This rearrangement joins TRBV4-1 to TRBJ1-6; D is perhaps TRBD1 (5 bases). The CDR3 sequence is 19 residues long. The V end lost 1 base, the J end lost 8 bases, and 24 bases lay between the germline ends. Per the germline V gene, CDR1 is MGHRA and CDR2 is YSYEKL.

The chain joins TRBV7-2 to TRBJ1-2; D gene ambiguous. This CDR3 is built from 14 residues. V was shortened by 8 bases and J by 2 bases, with 15 bases between the two germline ends. Per the germline V gene, CDR1 is SGHTA and CDR2 is FQGNSA. DNA for the CDR3: TGTGCCAGCTCACGTGACAATACGAACTATGGCTACACCTTC. This translates into CASSRDNTNYGYTF.

This clone turned up a few times. The genes are TRBV5-1 and TRBJ2-1; D gene ambiguous. The CDR3 has 16 residues. Trimming pared 0 bases from V and 2 bases from J, leaving 12 bases between. Germline CDR1 SGHRS, CDR2 YFSETQ. As DNA, the CDR3 is TGCGCCAGCAGCTTGGATGAAGCATCGGCCTACAATGAGCAGTTCTTC. It codes for CASSLDEASAYNEQFF. Full variable domain (rest looked up from reference TRBV5-1 and TRBJ2-1): KAGVTQTPRYLIKTRGQQVTLSCSPISGHRSVSWYQQTPGQGLQFLFEYFSETQRNKGNFPGRFSGRQFSNSRSEMNVSTLELGDSALYLCASSLDEASAYNEQFFGPGTRLTVL.

CDR3 region: CASSPGVTSSDTQYF. DNA of the CDR3: TGTGCCAGCAGTCCAGGCGTTACTAGTTCGGATACGCAGTATTTT. The rearrangement uses TRBV7-9 and TRBJ2-3, with D maybe TRBD2 (5 bases). The CDR3 length is 15 residues. Trimming stripped 6 bases from V and 6 bases from J, with 19 bases between. Germline V gives CDR1 SEHNR, CDR2 FQNEAQ (reference sequence).

The CDR3 region is CASSGALAGVGEQFF. As DNA, the CDR3 is TGTGCCAGCAGTGGGGCACTAGCGGGGGTTGGTGAGCAGTTCTTC. The chain employs TRBV2 and TRBJ2-1, with 11 bases fitting TRBD2. With V trimmed by 4 bases and J by 9 bases, 8 bases remained unmatched. The CDR3 extends over 15 amino acids. Germline CDR1 is SNHLY and CDR2 is FYNNEI.

This rearrangement joins TRBV4-1 to TRBJ2-7; 7 bases are a match to TRBD2. The CDR3 has 15 residues. CDR1 is MGHRA, CDR2 YSYEKL, per germline. Trimming cost V 0 bases and J 7 bases; bases outside gene matches: 9. This CDR3 reads CASSQESTSSGEQYF. CDR3 nucleotides: TGCGCCAGCAGCCAAGAGTCGACTAGCTCGGGGGAGCAGTACTTC.

The chain uses TRBV18 and TRBJ1-2; D is undetermined. Germline lookup yields CDR1 KGHSH and CDR2 LQKENI. The germline V and J ends were trimmed by 3 bases and 6 bases, with 14 bases remaining between them. The CDR3 has 14 residues. In nucleotides, the CDR3 is TGTGCCAGCTCACCCCTGCCGGGAGAGGATGGCTACACCTTC. It is translated as CASSPLPGEDGYTF. Using reference TRBV18 and TRBJ1-2 for the parts outside the CDR3, the full variable domain is NAGVMQNPRHLVRRRGQEARLRCSPMKGHSHVYWYRQLPEEGLKFMVYLQKENIIDESGMPKERFSAEFPKEGPSILRIQQVVRGDSAAYFCASSPLPGEDGYTFGSGTRLTVV.

The rearrangement links TRBV29-1 to TRBJ2-6; 9 positions match TRBD1. Germline lookup yields CDR1 SQVTM and CDR2 ANQGSEA. V was clipped by 7 bases and J by 0 bases; unmatched bases: 13. The CDR3 runs 18 residues. CDR3 residues: CSAYPGQGHSSGANVLTF. CDR3 nucleotide sequence: TGCAGCGCATATCCGGGACAGGGTCACAGCTCTGGGGCCAACGTCCTGACTTTC.

This clone showed up just once. The chain couples TRBV7-3 to TRBJ1-1, with a tentative D call TRBD1 (6 bases). Trimming left V 5 bases short and J 6 bases short, with 19 bases between. From germline, CDR1 is SGHTA and CDR2 FQGTGA. The CDR3 totals 15 residues. CDR3 amino acids: CASSPNSGGLSEAFF. The CDR3 DNA follows: TGTGCCAGCAGCCCGAATTCGGGGGGCCTATCTGAAGCTTTCTTT.

V usage is TRBV9 and J usage is TRBJ1-2; weak D call: TRBD1 (5 bases). V was shortened by 4 bases and J by 5 bases, with 12 bases between the two germline ends. The germline CDR1 and CDR2 sequences are SGDLS and YYNGEE. CDR3 length equals 13 residues. CDR3 DNA: TGTGCCAGCAGCCTAGAGGGGCCTTATGGCTACACCTTC. This codes for CASSLEGPYGYTF.

J is TRBJ2-1 and V is TRBV5-5; 9 bases are a match to TRBD1. V lost 3 bases and J lost 4; bases outside the gene matches: 5. CDR1 and CDR2 from the germline V gene are SGHKS and YYEKEE (reference sequence). The CDR3 length is 15 residues. The CDR3, as DNA: TGTGCCAGCAGCTCCGGGACAGGGTCATACAATGAGCAGTTCTTC. The encoded protein is CASSSGTGSYNEQFF. Full variable domain (rest looked up from reference TRBV5-5 and TRBJ2-1): DAGVTQSPTHLIKTRGQQVTLRCSPISGHKSVSWYQQVLGQGPQFIFQYYEKEERGRGNFPDRFSARQFPNYSSELNVNALLLGDSALYLCASSSGTGSYNEQFFGPGTRLTVL.